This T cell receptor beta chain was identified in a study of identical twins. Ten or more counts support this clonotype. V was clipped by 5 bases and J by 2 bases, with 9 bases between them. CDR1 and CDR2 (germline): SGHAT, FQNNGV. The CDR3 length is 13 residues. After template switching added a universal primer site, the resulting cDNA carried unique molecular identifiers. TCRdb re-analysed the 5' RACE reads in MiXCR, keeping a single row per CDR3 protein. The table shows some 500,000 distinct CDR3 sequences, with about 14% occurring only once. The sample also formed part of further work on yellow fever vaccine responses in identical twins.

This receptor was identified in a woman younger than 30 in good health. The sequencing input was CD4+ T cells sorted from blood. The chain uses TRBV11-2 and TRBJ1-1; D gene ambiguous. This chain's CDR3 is CASSASFNTEAFF. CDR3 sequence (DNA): TGTGCCAGCAGCGCTAGCTTTAACACTGAAGCTTTCTTT.